A single sample gave rise to the 15 T cell receptor beta chains below, sequenced in a study of vaccination and CD4 T cells after COVID-19. Each CDR3 protein gets one entry after TCRdb re-called the PCR reads with MiXCR. Of approximately 19,000 distinct CDR3 sequences in the sample, about 60% were seen once. The material was CD4+ T cells from blood, obtained after SARS-CoV-2 vaccination. The receptors originated from a human donor who had recovered from COVID-19.

This clonotype was seen a few times. This chain uses TRBV29-1 with TRBJ2-3, with D uncertain. CDR1 and CDR2 (germline): SQVTM, ANQGSEA. The CDR3 contains 9 residues. The V and J ends lost 7 bases and 7 bases respectively, with 6 bases between them. The DNA of the CDR3 is TGCAGCGGCGACAATACGCAGTATTTT. It translates to CSGDNTQYF.

The chain joins TRBV27 to TRBJ2-7, with D possibly TRBD2 on 6 matching bases. Looked up from germline, CDR1 is MNHEY and CDR2 is SMNVEV (reference sequence). V gave up 5 bases and J gave up 6 bases, with 20 bases separating them. The CDR3 has 15 amino acids. The CDR3 region is CASSRKGTLRAEQYF. The CDR3 coding sequence is TGTGCCAGCAGTCGAAAGGGGACTCTCCGGGCCGAGCAGTACTTC.

This CDR3 is CSARDRGGILPSTDTQYF. The DNA of the CDR3 is TGCAGTGCTAGAGATCGTGGCGGGATCCTTCCTAGCACAGATACGCAGTATTTT. The J gene is TRBJ2-3, the V gene TRBV20-1; TRBD2 might be the D (6 bases). The CDR3 contains 18 residues. Trimming left V 0 bases short and J 0 bases short, with 19 bases between. Germline loops: CDR1 DFQATT, CDR2 SNEGSKA (reference sequence).

The V gene is TRBV25-1, the J gene TRBJ2-5, with 8 bases fitting TRBD2. This CDR3 region has 15 residues. Per the germline V gene, CDR1 is MGHDK and CDR2 is SYGVNS. Trimming removed 5 bases from V and 0 bases from J; junction bases left unmatched: 5. The CDR3 is CASSRPSGYQETQYF. CDR3 nucleotide sequence: TGTGCCAGCAGTAGGCCTAGCGGGTACCAAGAGACCCAGTACTTC.

V gene TRBV10-1 combines with J gene TRBJ2-1, with 10 bases lining up with TRBD2. CDR1 and CDR2 from the germline V gene are WNHNN and SYGVQD (reference sequence). The J segment lost 4 bases and the V segment lost 5 bases, leaving 5 bases of the junction unmatched. The CDR3 spans 15 residues. CDR3 residues: CASSNRLAGYNEQFF. The CDR3 nucleotides are TGCGCCAGCAGTAACAGACTAGCGGGTTACAATGAGCAGTTCTTC.

The J gene is TRBJ2-3, the V gene TRBV19; TRBD1 is a possible D gene (6 bases). The germline V and J ends were trimmed by 6 bases and 2 bases, with 9 bases remaining between them. The CDR3 is 13 amino acids. CDR1 is LNHDA, CDR2 SQIVND, per germline (reference sequence). CDR3 region: CASRAGVTDTQYF. The DNA of the CDR3 is TGTGCCAGTAGGGCAGGGGTCACAGATACGCAGTATTTT.

Details on this clonotype: Likely a read error: the CDR3 ends without its conserved phenylalanine or tryptophan. J is TRBJ2-2 and V is TRBV20-1; D unclear. CDR1 and CDR2 (germline): DFQATT, SNEGSKA (reference sequence). The CDR3 covers 15 residues. Trimming removed 3 bases at V and 0 bases at J, with 11 bases between. The DNA for the CDR3 is TGCAGTGCTAGCAGTGGTCAAGCGAACACCGGGGAGCTGTTTTCT. The encoded protein is CSASSGQANTGELFS.

This clonotype appeared a few times. The rearrangement joins TRBV6-5 to TRBJ1-2; D not resolved. V was pared by 2 bases and J by 4 bases, with 11 bases between. CDR1 and CDR2 from the germline V gene are MNHEY and SVGAGI. The CDR3 totals 14 residues. CDR3 DNA sequence: TGTGCCAGCAGTTACAGGGCGGGAACCTATGGCTACACCTTC. Amino acids: CASSYRAGTYGYTF.

J is TRBJ2-2 and V is TRBV6-1; D might be TRBD1 or TRBD2, each matching 5 bases. The V end lost 4 bases, the J end lost 0 bases, and 9 bases lay between the germline ends. CDR1 and CDR2 (germline): MNHNS, SASEGT. The CDR3 extends over 15 amino acids. The CDR3 DNA sequence: TGTGCCAGCAGTGCGGGACGGGCGAACACCGGGGAGCTGTTTTTT. It encodes CASSAGRANTGELFF.

The chain links TRBV27 to TRBJ1-6; 9 nucleotides agree with TRBD1. The junction had 9 bases not matched to a gene; V was cut back by 2 bases and J by 10 bases. The germline V gene has CDR1 MNHEY and CDR2 SMNVEV (reference sequence). The CDR3 contains 16 residues. CDR3 DNA sequence: TGTGCCAGCAGTTTACTCCCCGGGACAGGGTACTCACCCCTCCACTTT. This sequence encodes CASSLLPGTGYSPLHF.

The gene calls are TRBV7-8 and TRBJ2-7; D uncertain. Germline lookup yields CDR1 SGHVS and CDR2 FQNEAQ. The CDR3 contains 12 residues. Trimming stripped 6 bases from V and 1 base from J, with 7 bases between. CDR3 amino acids: CASRGNSYEQYF. Here the CDR3 DNA reads TGTGCCAGCAGGGGGAATTCCTACGAGCAGTACTTC.

This sequence joins TRBV27 and TRBJ2-3; 10 positions match TRBD2. With V trimmed by 5 bases and J by 3 bases, 5 bases remained unmatched. In germline, CDR1 is MNHEY, CDR2 SMNVEV (reference sequence). The CDR3 covers 15 residues. CDR3 DNA sequence: TGTGCCAGCAGTGCGCTAGCGGGGGCGACAGATACGCAGTATTTT. It translates to CASSALAGATDTQYF.

The chain has TRBV7-2 and TRBJ1-5; perhaps TRBD1 as D (5 bases). There are 15 residues in the CDR3. The germline CDR1 and CDR2 sequences are SGHTA and FQGNSA. V lost 3 bases and J lost 0, with 9 bases in between. The CDR3 coding sequence is TGTGCCAGCAGCTTGCAGGGTTTTAGCAATCAGCCCCAGCATTTT. Translated, it gives CASSLQGFSNQPQHF.

The chain is built from TRBV6-1 and TRBJ2-5, with unresolved D. V lost 4 bases, J lost 4 bases, and 13 bases lay in between. The CDR3 is made up of 14 amino acids. Germline CDR1 reads MNHNS; CDR2 reads SASEGT. Here the CDR3 reads CASSATESRETQYF. As DNA, the CDR3 is TGTGCCAGCAGTGCGACCGAGTCGAGAGAGACCCAGTACTTC.

The chain carries TRBV30 and TRBJ2-5; D not resolved. This CDR3 is built from 12 residues. With 1 base removed from V and 5 bases from J, the gap between germline ends came to 8 bases. Germline V CDR1 and CDR2: GTSNPN, SVGIG (reference sequence). As DNA, the CDR3 is TGTGCCTGGAGTGCCGGTGCGGAGACCCAGTACTTC. Translation gives CAWSAGAETQYF.